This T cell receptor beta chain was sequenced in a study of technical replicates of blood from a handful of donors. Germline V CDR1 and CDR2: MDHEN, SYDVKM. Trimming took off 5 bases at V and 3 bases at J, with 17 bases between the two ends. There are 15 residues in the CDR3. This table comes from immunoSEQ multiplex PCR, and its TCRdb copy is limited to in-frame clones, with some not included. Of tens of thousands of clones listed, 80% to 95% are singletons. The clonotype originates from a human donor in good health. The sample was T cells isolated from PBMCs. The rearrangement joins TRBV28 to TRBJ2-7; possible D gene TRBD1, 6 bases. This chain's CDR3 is CASSEDSEILYEQYF. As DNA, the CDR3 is TGTGCCAGCAGTGAGGACAGCGAAATACTCTACGAGCAGTACTTC.